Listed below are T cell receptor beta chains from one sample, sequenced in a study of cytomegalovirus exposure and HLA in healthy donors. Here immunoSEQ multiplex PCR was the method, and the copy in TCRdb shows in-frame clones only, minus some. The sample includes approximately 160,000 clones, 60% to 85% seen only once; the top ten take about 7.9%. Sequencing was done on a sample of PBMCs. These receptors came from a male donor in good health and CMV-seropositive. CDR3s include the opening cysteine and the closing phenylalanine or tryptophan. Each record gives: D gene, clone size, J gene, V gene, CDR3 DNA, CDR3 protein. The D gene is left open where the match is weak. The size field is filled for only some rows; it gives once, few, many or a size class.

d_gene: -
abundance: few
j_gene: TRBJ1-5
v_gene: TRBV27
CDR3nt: TGTGCCAGCAGTTTATGGCAGAATCAGCCCCAGCATTTT
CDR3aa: CASSLWQNQPQHF

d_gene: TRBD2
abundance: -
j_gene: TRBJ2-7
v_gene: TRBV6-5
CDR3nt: TGTGCCAGCAGTTACTCGAACAGCGGGGGTTACGAGCAGTACTTC
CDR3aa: CASSYSNSGGYEQYF

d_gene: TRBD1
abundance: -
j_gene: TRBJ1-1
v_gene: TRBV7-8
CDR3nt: TGTGCCAGCAGCCCCCAGGGGGCTGAAGCTTTCTTT
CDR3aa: CASSPQGAEAFF

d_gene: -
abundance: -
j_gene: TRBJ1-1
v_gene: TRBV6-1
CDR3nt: TGTGCCAGCAGTGAATCCTTGGGGGGTACCGCTGAAGCTTTCTTT
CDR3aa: CASSESLGGTAEAFF

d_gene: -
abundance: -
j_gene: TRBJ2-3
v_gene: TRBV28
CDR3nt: TGTGCCAGCGGGGGGAAGGGGACAGATACGCAGTATTTT
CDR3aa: CASGGKGTDTQYF

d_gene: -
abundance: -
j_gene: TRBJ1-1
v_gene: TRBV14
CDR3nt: TGTGCCAGCAGCCAAGGTATTGAAGCTTTCTTT
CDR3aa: CASSQGIEAFF

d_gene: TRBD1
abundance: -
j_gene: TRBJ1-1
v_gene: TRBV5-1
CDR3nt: TGCGCCAGCAGCCCTACCGGGACAGCGAACACTGAAGCTTTCTTT
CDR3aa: CASSPTGTANTEAFF

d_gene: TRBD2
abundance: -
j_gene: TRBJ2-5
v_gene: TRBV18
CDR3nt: TGTGCCAGCTCACCACCAAGCGGGGGGACTATATGGACCCAGTACTTC
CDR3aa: CASSPPSGGTIWTQYF

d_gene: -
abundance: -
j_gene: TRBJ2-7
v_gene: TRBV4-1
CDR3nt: TGCGCCAGCAGCCATTCCACAGGGACCGGGTACGAGCAGTACTTC
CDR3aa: CASSHSTGTGYEQYF

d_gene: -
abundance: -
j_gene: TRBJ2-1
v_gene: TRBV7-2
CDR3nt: TGTGCCAGCAGCCCAAGAAAGGGGGGGGGCTACAATGAGCAGTTCTTC
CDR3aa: CASSPRKGGGYNEQFF

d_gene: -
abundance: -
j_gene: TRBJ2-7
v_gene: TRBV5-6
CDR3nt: TGTGCCAGCAGCTTCGATCAGGGTCCCTACGAGCAGTACTTC
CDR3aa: CASSFDQGPYEQYF

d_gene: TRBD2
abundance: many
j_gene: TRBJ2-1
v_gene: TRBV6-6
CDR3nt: TGTGCCAGTCCGTCTAGCGGGGGAGGTGAGCAGTTCTTC
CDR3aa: CASPSSGGGEQFF

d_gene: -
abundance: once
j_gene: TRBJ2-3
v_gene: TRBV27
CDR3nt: TGTGCCAGCAGCTGGGCAGTCGGCACAGATACGCAGTATTTT
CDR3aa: CASSWAVGTDTQYF

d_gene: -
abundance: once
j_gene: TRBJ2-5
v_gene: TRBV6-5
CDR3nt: TGTGCCAGCAGTTACGATTGGCTAGCTTCGGAGACCCAGTACTTC
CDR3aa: CASSYDWLASETQYF

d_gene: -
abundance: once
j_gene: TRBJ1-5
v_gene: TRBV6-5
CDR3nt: TGTGCCAGCAGAACTCTCTGGTCCAGCAATCAGCCCCAGCATTTT
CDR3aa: CASRTLWSSNQPQHF

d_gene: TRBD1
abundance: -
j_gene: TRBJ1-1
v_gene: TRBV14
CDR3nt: TGTGCCAGCAGCCAAGAGTCCGGGATCGCACAGGGGAGCACTGAAGCTTTCTTT
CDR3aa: CASSQESGIAQGSTEAFF

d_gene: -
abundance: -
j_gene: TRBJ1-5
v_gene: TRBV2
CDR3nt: TGTGCCAGCACCGAAAGGGGAGGCGGCAATCAGCCCCAGCATTTT
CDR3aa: CASTERGGGNQPQHF

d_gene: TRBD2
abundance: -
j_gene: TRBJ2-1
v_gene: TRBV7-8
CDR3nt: TGTGCCAGCAGCTTAAGGCGACTAGCGGTCAACAATGAGCAGTTCTTC
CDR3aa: CASSLRRLAVNNEQFF

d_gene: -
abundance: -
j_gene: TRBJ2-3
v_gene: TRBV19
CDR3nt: TGTGCCAGTAGTCCCCCTCCAGGGGATCTCACAGATACGCAGTATTTT
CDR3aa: CASSPPPGDLTDTQYF

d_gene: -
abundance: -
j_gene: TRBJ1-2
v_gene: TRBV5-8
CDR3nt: TGTGCCAGCGTTGAACCTACTGAGAACTATGGCTACACCTTC
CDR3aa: CASVEPTENYGYTF

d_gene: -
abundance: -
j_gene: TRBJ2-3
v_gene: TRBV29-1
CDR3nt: TGCAGCGTTGAAATTATGGACAGTTCTAGCACAGATACGCAGTATTTT
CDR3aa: CSVEIMDSSSTDTQYF

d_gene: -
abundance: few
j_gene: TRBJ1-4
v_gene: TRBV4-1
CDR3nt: TGCGCCAGCAGCCCCGCAGGGGACGAAAAACTGTTTTTT
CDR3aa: CASSPAGDEKLFF

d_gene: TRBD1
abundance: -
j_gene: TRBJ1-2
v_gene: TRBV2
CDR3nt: TGTGCCAGCAGTGGTCCACCCGGGACAGTGGAGGGCTACACCTTC
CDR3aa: CASSGPPGTVEGYTF

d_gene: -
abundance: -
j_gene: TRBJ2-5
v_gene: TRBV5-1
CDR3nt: TGCGCCAGCAGCGATCCACAAGGGGGAGAGACCCAGTACTTC
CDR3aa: CASSDPQGGETQYF

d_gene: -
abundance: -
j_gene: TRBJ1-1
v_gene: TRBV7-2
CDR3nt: TGTGCTAGAGCTCGGGGTGTCCGCGGGAGAGAAGCTTTCTTT
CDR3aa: CARARGVRGREAFF

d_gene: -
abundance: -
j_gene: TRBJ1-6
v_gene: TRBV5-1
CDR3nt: TGCGCCAGCAGCTTAGCGGGACACCAGTACTCACCCCTCCACTTT
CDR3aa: CASSLAGHQYSPLHF

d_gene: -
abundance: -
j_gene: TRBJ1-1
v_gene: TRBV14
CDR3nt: TGTGCCAGCAGCCAATCGGTCAACACTGAAGCTTTCTTT
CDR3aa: CASSQSVNTEAFF

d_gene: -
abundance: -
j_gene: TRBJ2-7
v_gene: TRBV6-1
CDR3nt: TGTGCCAGCAGTGAAAGGACACTAACCTCCTACGAGCAGTACTTC
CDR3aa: CASSERTLTSYEQYF

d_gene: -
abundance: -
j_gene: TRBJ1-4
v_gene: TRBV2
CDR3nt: TGTGCCAGGGAAGAGGCAGGGTGGGAAAAACTGTTTTTT
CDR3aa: CAREEAGWEKLFF

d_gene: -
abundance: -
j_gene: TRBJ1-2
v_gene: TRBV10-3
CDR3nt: TGTGCCATCAGTGAGGCGGGACCCTCCGGTGGCTACACCTTC
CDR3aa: CAISEAGPSGGYTF

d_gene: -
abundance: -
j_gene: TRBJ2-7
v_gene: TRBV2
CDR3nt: TGTGCCAGCAGTCTGTGGCCAGAGCAGTACTTC
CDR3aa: CASSLWPEQYF

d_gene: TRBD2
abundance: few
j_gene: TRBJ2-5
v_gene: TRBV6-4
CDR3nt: TGTGCCACCTCACCCGGCGGGGGGAGTGAGACCCAGTACTTC
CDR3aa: CATSPGGGSETQYF

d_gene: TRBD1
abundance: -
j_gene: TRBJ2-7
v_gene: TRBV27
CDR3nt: TGTGCCAGCAGTCTAACCGGGGACAGGGTCTATGACGAGCAGTACTTC
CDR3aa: CASSLTGDRVYDEQYF

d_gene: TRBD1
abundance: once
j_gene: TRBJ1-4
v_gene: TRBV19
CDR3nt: TGTGCCAGTAGTATTCGGGACAGTGTTGAAAAACTGTTTTTT
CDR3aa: CASSIRDSVEKLFF

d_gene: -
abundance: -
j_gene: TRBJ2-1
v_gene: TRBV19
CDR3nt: TGTGCCAGTAGTATAGGCCCTAGCTCCTACAATGAGCAGTTCTTC
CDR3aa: CASSIGPSSYNEQFF

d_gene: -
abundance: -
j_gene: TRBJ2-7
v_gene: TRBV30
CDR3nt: TGTGCCGGGACGGCAGACAGGCCGGGTTACGAGCAGTACTTC
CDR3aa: CAGTADRPGYEQYF

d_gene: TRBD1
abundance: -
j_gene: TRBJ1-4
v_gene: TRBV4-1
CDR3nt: TGCGCCAGCAGCCAACCCGGGACAGGTGAAAAACTGTTTTTT
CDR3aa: CASSQPGTGEKLFF

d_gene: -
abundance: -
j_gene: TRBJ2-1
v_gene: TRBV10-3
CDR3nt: TGTGCCATCAGCCAGGGAAGGGGCAATGAGCAGTTCTTC
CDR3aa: CAISQGRGNEQFF